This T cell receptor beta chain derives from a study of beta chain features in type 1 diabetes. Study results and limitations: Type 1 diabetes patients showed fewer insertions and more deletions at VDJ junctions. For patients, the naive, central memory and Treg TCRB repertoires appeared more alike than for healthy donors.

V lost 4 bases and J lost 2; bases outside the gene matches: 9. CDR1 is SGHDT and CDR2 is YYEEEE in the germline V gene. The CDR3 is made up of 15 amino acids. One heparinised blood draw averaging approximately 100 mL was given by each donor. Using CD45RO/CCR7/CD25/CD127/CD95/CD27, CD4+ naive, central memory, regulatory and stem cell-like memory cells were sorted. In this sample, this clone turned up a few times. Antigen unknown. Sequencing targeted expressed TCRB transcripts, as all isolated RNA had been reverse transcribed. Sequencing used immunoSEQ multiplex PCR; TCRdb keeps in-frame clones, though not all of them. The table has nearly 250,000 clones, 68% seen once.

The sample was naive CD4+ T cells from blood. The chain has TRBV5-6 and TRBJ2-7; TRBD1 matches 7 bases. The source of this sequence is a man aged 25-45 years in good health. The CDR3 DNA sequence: TGTGCCAGCAGCAAACGACAGGGTGGACCCTACGAGCAGTACTTC. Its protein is CASSKRQGGPYEQYF.